A selection of T cell receptor beta chains follows, all from one sample in a study of blood T cells in healthy people across ages. MiXCR, run by TCRdb on the 5' RACE reads, gives a single entry per CDR3 protein. Of 700,000 or so distinct CDR3 sequences listed, approximately 21% are singletons. Sequencing was carried out using blood. The receptors stem from a man aged 65 to 85 in good health. The conserved cysteine and the conserved F or W are not part of the CDR3 here. The order of the fields is clone size, D gene, V gene, J gene, CDR3 protein. The D gene is left open where the match is weak. Clone size is shown for a subset of rows, as once, few, many or a class of expanded clone.

-	-	TRBV6-2/TRBV6-3	TRBJ2-1	ASIDTGLSYNEQF
few	-	TRBV7-2	TRBJ2-5	ASSPRPSETQY
few	-	TRBV10-3	TRBJ1-2	AISEGAGYT
-	-	TRBV18	TRBJ2-1	ASAFVDNEQF
few	TRBD2	TRBV20-1	TRBJ2-1	SARSSSGASYNEQF
-	-	TRBV7-7	TRBJ2-7	ASSLAAGGTYEQY
few	-	TRBV9	TRBJ1-4	ASSPSEGGEKLF
-	-	TRBV29-1	TRBJ1-4	SVADNTNEKLF
-	-	TRBV20-1	TRBJ2-5	SARDPSLVGETQY
many	-	TRBV5-6	TRBJ2-5	ASSYGGGETQY
many	-	TRBV19	TRBJ2-1	ASSILDSYNEQF
few	-	TRBV7-2	TRBJ1-2	ASSYVTENYGYT
-	-	TRBV12-3/TRBV12-4	TRBJ1-2	ASSYPSQAGSYGYT
-	-	TRBV3-1	TRBJ1-2	ASSQTRRGVYGYT
-	-	TRBV5-1	TRBJ2-7	ASSSEGAAYEQY
few	-	TRBV5-1	TRBJ2-6	ASSQPQGTGANVLT
-	TRBD2	TRBV5-1	-	ASTPGTSTRGEQF
many	-	TRBV6-2/TRBV6-3	TRBJ1-1	ASSSSGNTEAF
-	-	TRBV28	TRBJ2-1	ASRLYANEQF
-	-	TRBV5-5	TRBJ1-6	ASSGDGASSPLH
few	-	TRBV11-2	TRBJ2-7	ASSFSRVYEQY
-	-	TRBV3-1	TRBJ2-1	ASRQGNEQF
few	-	TRBV28	-	ASSLGQHGFEQY
-	TRBD1	TRBV6-2/TRBV6-3	TRBJ2-5	ASSLDRDQTQY
-	TRBD1	TRBV7-9	TRBJ1-1	ASVPTSRGGSEAF
-	-	TRBV7-2	TRBJ1-2	ASSLGVQGYGYT
few	-	TRBV29-1	TRBJ1-1	SVDKGLMNTEAF
-	-	TRBV18	TRBJ1-2	ASSTYQEAGYT
many	TRBD2	TRBV29-1	TRBJ2-3	SLGVAGAGDTQY
few	TRBD1	TRBV5-1	TRBJ1-2	ASSFAGTGDGYT
-	TRBD1	TRBV27	TRBJ1-1	ASSLFTGGNTEAF
few	-	TRBV28	TRBJ2-5	ASSLSPEETQY
few	TRBD2	TRBV5-1	TRBJ2-5	ASSFDTSGAEGTQY
few	-	TRBV20-1	TRBJ2-1	SATLMRASHNNEQF
-	-	TRBV11-3	TRBJ1-2	ASSLVGTEEKDGYT